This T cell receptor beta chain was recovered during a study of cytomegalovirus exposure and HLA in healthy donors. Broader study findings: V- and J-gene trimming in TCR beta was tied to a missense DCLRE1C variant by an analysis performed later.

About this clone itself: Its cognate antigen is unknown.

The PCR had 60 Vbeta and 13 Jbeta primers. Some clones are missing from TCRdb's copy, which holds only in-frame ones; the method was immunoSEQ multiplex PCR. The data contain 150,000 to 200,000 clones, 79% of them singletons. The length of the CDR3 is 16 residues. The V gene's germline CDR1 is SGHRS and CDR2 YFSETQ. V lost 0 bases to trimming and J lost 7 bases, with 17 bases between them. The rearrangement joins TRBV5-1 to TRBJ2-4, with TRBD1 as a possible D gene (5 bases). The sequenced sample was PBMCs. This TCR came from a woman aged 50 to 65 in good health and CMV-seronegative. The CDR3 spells CASSLAQGRGWNIQYF. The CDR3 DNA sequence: TGCGCCAGCAGCTTGGCGCAGGGAAGAGGTTGGAACATTCAGTACTTC.